This entry features one TCR beta chain sequence. Its antigen is still unknown. This PCR relied on a set of 60 Vbeta primers and 13 Jbeta primers. Clones were sequenced by immunoSEQ multiplex PCR, and TCRdb holds only the in-frame ones, with some missing. The sample contains 200,000 to 250,000 clones, under 90% of which appear only once. These data are taken from a study of cytomegalovirus exposure and HLA in healthy donors. Whole-study results and caveats: Common viral pathogens (according to a later analysis) appeared linked to several of the most significant clusters. It was around 160 TCR beta chains that were listed as cytomegalovirus-associated.

This CDR3 is built from 15 residues. V gave up 5 bases and J gave up 2 bases; unmatched junction bases: 8. Germline-derived CDR1 and CDR2 are LNHDA and SQIVND (reference sequence). This receptor was taken from a human donor in good health. Sequencing input: PBMCs. The chain couples TRBV19 to TRBJ1-2; 7 nucleotides line up with TRBD1. The CDR3 region is CASSPRQGHNYGYTF. CDR3 DNA sequence: TGTGCCAGTAGTCCCCGACAGGGTCACAACTATGGCTACACCTTC.